This TCR beta chain was recorded in a study of control samples from healthy donors and cancer patients. This CDR3 has 16 amino acids. V was clipped by 6 bases and J by 7 bases; unmatched bases: 15. From germline, CDR1 is SNHLY and CDR2 FYNNEI. Profiled with immunoSEQ multiplex PCR; TCRdb holds only in-frame clones, not every one. The sample comprises about 73,000 clones, under 90% of which are singletons, and about 19% rests with the top ten. Sequenced material: PBMCs. This TCR was sampled from a man between 60 and 75 years old with lung cancer. The chain has TRBV2 and TRBJ2-5; 9 bases match TRBD2. The CDR3 spells CASRAGGGGAGATQYF. CDR3 nucleotides: TGTGCCAGCAGAGCGGGGGGCGGGGGCGCCGGGGCGACCCAGTACTTC. The whole variable domain, filled in from reference TRBV2 and TRBJ2-5, reads EPEVTQTPSHQVTQMGQEVILRCVPISNHLYFYWYRQILGQKVEFLVSFYNNEISEKSEIFDDQFSVERPDGSNFTLKIRSTKLEDSAMYFCASRAGGGGAGATQYFGPGTRLLVL.